This paragraph covers one T cell receptor beta chain sequence. Its antigen is not known. The data originate from a study of siplizumab effects on memory and regulatory T cells. Assays captured around 97,000 TCR templates per sample. Repertoires were generated with immunoSEQ multiplex PCR, while TCRdb's copy carries only in-frame clones and drops some. The table records about 100,000 clones, roughly 93% of them present only once. CDR3 size: 13 residues. Germline V gene sequence: CDR1 KGHSH, CDR2 LQKENI. Trimming pared 4 bases from V and 4 bases from J, leaving 11 bases between. The study's findings and limits: Naive-or-memory phenotypes were unassignable for roughly 80-97% of proliferating CD4+ or CD8+ clones. Of the alloreactive clones, only a minor fraction mapped to unstimulated subsets. Treg origin accounted for an average of roughly 64% of mappable alloreactive CD4+ clones with siplizumab and less than 30% in controls.

The sequence derives from a human donor in good health. The chain links TRBV18 to TRBJ2-7, with D perhaps matching TRBD1 (5 bases). The sequenced sample was non-Treg CD4+ T cells sorted from blood. In DNA form, the CDR3 reads TGTGCCAGCTCACTAGACAGAAAATACGAGCAGTACTTC. Translating gives CASSLDRKYEQYF.